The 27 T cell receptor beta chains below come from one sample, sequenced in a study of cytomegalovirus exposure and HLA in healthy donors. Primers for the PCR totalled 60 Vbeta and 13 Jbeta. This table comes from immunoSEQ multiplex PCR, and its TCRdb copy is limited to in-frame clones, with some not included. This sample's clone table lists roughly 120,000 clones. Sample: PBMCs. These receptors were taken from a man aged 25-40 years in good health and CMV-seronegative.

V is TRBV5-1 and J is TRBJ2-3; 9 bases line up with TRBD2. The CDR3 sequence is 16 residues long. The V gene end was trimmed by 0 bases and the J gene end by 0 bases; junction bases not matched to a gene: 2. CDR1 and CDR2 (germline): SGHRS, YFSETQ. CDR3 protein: CASSLVLAGSTDTQYF. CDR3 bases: TGCGCCAGCAGCTTGGTGCTAGCGGGAAGCACAGATACGCAGTATTTT.

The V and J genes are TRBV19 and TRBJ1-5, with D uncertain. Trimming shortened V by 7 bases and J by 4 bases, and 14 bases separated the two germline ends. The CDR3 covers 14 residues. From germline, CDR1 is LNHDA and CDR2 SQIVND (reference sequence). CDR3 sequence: CASNPWHLNQPQHF. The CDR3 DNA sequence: TGTGCCAGTAATCCTTGGCATCTTAATCAGCCCCAGCATTTT.

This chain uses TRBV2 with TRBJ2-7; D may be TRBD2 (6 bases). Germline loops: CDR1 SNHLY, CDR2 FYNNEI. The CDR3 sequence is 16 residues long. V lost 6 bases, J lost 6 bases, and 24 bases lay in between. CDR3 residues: CASSPGLGDSRGEQYF. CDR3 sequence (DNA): TGTGCCAGCAGCCCAGGACTGGGGGACTCACGGGGCGAGCAGTACTTC.

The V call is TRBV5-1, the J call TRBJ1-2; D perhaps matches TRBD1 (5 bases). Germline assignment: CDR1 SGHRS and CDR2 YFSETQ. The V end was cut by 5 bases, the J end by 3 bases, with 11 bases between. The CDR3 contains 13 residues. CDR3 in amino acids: CASRPTGDYGYTF. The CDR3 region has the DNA TGCGCCAGCAGGCCAACGGGGGACTATGGCTACACCTTC.

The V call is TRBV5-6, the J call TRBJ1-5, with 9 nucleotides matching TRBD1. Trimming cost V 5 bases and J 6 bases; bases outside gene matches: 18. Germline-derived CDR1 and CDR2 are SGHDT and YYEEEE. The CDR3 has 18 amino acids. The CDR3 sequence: CASSSTSSGTGTGQPQHF. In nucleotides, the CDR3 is TGTGCCAGCAGTTCTACCAGTTCCGGGACAGGGACGGGTCAGCCCCAGCATTTT.

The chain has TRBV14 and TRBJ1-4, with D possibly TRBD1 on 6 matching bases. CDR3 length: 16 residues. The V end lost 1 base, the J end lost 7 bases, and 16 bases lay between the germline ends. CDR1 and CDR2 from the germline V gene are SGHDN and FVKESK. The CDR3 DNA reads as TGTGCCAGCAGCCAAGGACCGGGGGGCGCAGGTGAAAAACTGTTTTTT. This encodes CASSQGPGGAGEKLFF.

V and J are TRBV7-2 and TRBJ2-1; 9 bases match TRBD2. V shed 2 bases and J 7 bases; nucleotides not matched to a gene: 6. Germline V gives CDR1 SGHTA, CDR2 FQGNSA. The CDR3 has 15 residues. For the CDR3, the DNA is TGTGCCAGCAGCTTAATAGCGGGAGCTGTGAATGAGCAGTTCTTC. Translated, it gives CASSLIAGAVNEQFF.

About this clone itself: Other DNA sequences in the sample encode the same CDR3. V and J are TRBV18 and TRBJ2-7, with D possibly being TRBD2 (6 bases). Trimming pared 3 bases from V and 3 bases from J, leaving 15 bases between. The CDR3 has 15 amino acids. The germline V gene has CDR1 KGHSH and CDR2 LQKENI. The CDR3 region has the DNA TGTGCCAGCTCACCCCTAATGGGGGGAGACTACGAGCAGTACTTC. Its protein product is CASSPLMGGDYEQYF.

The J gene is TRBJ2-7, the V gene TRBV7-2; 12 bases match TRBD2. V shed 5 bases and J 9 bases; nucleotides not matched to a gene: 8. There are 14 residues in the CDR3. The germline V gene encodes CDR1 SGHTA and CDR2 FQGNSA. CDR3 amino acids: CASSGLAGREGQYF. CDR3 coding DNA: TGTGCCAGCAGCGGACTAGCGGGACGGGAAGGGCAGTACTTC.

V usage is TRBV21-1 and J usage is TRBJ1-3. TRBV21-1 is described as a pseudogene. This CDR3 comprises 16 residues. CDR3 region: CASSNDSEPQRNTIYF. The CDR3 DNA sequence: TGTGCCAGCAGCAATGACTCGGAACCTCAGCGAAACACCATATATTTT.

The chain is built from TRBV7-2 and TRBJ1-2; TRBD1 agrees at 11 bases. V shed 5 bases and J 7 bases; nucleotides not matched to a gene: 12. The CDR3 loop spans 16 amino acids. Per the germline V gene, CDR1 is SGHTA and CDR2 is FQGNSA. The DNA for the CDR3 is TGTGCCAGCAGCATCGGGACAGGGGGTATTGGGAGTGGCTACACCTTC. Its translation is CASSIGTGGIGSGYTF.

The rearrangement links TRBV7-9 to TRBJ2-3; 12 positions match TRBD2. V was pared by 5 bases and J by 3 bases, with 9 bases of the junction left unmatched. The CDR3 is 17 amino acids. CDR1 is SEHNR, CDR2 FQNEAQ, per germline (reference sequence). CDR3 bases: TGTGCCAGCAGCGATCGACTAGCGGGAGTCGGAACAGATACGCAGTATTTT. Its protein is CASSDRLAGVGTDTQYF.

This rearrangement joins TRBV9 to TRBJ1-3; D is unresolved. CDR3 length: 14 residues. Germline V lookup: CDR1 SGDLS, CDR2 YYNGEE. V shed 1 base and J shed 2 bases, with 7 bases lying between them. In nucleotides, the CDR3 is TGTGCCAGCAGCGTAACGGGAGCTGGAAACACCATATATTTT. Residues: CASSVTGAGNTIYF.

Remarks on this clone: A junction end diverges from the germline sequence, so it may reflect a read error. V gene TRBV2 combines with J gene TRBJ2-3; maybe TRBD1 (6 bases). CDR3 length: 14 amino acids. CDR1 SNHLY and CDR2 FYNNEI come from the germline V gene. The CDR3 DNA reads TGTGCCGGCAGGGGAGTTTTTAGCACAGATACGCAGTATTTT. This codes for CAGRGVFSTDTQYF.

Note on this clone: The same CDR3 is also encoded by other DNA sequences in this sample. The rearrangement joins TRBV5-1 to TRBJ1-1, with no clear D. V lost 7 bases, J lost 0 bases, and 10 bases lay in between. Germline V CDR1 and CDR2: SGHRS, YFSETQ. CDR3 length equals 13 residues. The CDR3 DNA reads TGCGCCAGCTCGGAGGAGGTGAACACTGAAGCTTTCTTT. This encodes CASSEEVNTEAFF.

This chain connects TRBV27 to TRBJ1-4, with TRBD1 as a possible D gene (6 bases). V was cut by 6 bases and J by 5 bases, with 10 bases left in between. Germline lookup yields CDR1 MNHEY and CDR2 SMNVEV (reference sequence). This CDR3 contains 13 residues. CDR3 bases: TGTGCCAGCAGGTTACAGGGAAATGAAAAACTGTTTTTT. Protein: CASRLQGNEKLFF. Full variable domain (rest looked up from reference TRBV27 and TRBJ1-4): EAQVTQNPRYLITVTGKKLTVTCSQNMNHEYMSWYRQDPGLGLRQIYYSMNVEVTDKGDVPEGYKVSRKEKRNFPLILESPSPNQTSLYFCASRLQGNEKLFFGSGTQLSVL.

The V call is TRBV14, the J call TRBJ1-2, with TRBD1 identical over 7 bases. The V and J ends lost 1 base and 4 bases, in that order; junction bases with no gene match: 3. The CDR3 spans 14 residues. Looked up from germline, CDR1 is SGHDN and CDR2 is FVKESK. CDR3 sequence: CASSQVGDSYGYTF. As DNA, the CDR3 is TGTGCCAGCAGCCAAGTTGGGGACAGCTATGGCTACACCTTC. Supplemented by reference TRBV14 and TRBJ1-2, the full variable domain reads EAGVTQFPSHSVIEKGQTVTLRCDPISGHDNLYWYRRVMGKEIKFLLHFVKESKQDESGMPNNRFLAERTGGTYSTLKVQPAELEDSGVYFCASSQVGDSYGYTFGSGTRLTVV.

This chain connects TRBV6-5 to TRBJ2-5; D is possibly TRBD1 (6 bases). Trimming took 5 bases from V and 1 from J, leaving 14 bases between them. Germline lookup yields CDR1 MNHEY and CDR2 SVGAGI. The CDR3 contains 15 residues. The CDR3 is CASSKLWGRQETQYF. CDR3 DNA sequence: TGTGCCAGCAGTAAACTGTGGGGGCGCCAAGAGACCCAGTACTTC.

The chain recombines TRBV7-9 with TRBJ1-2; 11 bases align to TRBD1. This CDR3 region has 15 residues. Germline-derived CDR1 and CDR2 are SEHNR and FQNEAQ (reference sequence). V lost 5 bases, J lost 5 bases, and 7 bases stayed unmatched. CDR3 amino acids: CASSDLDRGRYGYTF. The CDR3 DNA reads TGTGCCAGCAGCGACCTGGACAGGGGGCGTTATGGCTACACCTTC.

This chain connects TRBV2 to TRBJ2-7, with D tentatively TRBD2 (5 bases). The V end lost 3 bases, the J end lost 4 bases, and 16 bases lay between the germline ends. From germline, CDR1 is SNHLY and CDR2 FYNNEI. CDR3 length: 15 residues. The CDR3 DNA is TGTGCCAGCAGTGACATCCGAAGAGGAGGATACGAGCAGTACTTC. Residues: CASSDIRRGGYEQYF. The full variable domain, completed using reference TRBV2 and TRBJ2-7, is EPEVTQTPSHQVTQMGQEVILRCVPISNHLYFYWYRQILGQKVEFLVSFYNNEISEKSEIFDDQFSVERPDGSNFTLKIRSTKLEDSAMYFCASSDIRRGGYEQYFGPGTRLTVT.

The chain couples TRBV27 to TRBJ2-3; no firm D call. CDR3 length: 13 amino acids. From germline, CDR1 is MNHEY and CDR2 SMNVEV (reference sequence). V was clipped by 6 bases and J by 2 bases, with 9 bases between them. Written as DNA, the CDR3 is TGTGCCAGCAGGAGGAGAAACACAGATACGCAGTATTTT. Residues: CASRRRNTDTQYF.

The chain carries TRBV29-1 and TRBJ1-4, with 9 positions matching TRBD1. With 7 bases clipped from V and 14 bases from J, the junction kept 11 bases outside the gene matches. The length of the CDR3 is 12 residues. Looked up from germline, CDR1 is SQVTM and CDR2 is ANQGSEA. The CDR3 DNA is TGCAGCGCACAGGGGGCGAGCTTAGGGCTGTTTTTT. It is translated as CSAQGASLGLFF.

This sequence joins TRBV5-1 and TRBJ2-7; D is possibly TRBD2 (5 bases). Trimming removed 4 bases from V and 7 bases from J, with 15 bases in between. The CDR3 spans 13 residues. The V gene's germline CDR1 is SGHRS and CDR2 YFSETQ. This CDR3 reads CASSQRPDGEQYF. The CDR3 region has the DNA TGCGCCAGCAGCCAGCGGCCCGACGGGGAGCAGTACTTC.

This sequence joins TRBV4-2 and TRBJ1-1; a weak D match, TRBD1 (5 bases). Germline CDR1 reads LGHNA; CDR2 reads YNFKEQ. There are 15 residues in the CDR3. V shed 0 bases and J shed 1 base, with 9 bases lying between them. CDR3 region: CASSQEPGKNTEAFF. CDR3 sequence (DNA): TGTGCCAGCAGCCAAGAACCAGGGAAGAACACTGAAGCTTTCTTT.

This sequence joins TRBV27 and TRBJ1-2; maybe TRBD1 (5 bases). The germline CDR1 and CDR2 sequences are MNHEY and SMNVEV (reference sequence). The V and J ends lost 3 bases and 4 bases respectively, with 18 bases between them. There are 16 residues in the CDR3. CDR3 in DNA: TGTGCCAGCAGTTTTCACGGGGCGGGGGATTTCTATGGCTACACCTTC. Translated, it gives CASSFHGAGDFYGYTF.

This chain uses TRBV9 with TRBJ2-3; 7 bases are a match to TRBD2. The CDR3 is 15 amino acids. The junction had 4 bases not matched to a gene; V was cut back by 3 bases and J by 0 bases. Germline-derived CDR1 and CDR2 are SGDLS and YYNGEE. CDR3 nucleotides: TGTGCCAGCAGCGCACGGGGGGACAGCACAGATACGCAGTATTTT. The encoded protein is CASSARGDSTDTQYF.

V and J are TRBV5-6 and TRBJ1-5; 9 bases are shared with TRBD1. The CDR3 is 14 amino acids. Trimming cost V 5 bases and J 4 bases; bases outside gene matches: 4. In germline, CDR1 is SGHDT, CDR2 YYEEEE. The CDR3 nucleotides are TGTGCCAGCAGTCCCGGGACAGGGAATCAGCCCCAGCATTTT. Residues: CASSPGTGNQPQHF. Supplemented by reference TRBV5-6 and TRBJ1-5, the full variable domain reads DAGVTQSPTHLIKTRGQQVTLRCSPKSGHDTVSWYQQALGQGPQFIFQYYEEEERQRGNFPDRFSGHQFPNYSSELNVNALLLGDSALYLCASSPGTGNQPQHFGDGTRLSIL.